Listed below are T cell receptor beta chains from one sample, sequenced in a study of human T cells and chemical hapten exposure. TCRdb re-called the RACE reads through MiXCR, storing one row per CDR3 protein. The top ten hold 2% to 3% of the sample, which has 250,000 or so distinct CDR3 sequences, about 9.4% seen once. Sequencing was performed on whole blood, taken in connection with sensitization to the hapten diphenylcyclopropenone (DPC). These receptors were taken from a middle-aged woman with alopecia areata. Some clones in this sample may be carry-over from other donors' samples. The CDR3 runs from the conserved cysteine through the conserved F or W.

J gene | V gene | CDR3 length | CDR3 protein
TRBJ1-2 | TRBV28 | 14 | CASSLVSGLNGYTF
TRBJ2-1 | TRBV11-2 | 17 | CASSLFRNHLGYNEQFF
TRBJ1-6 | TRBV2 | 13 | CASSQEPNSPLHF
TRBJ2-1 | TRBV20-1 | 15 | CSASSGTGDYNEQFF
TRBJ2-2 | TRBV2 | 15 | CAGKGQETNTGELFF
TRBJ2-7 | TRBV3-1 | 13 | CASSATRHGEQYF
TRBJ2-3 | TRBV11-2 | 14 | CATRISGDTDTQYF
TRBJ1-5 | TRBV10-2 | 12 | CASSTTGGTQHF
TRBJ2-1 | TRBV5-1 | 18 | CASSPELLTSGAFWEQFF
TRBJ1-1 | TRBV4-3 | 16 | CASSQDRSPSNTEAFF
TRBJ2-7 | TRBV6-1 | 14 | CASIKRQGTYEQYF
TRBJ2-3 | TRBV6-5 | 16 | CASSFLRAGGADTQYF
TRBJ1-1 | TRBV20-1 | 11 | CSANKNTEAFF
TRBJ1-2 | TRBV9 | 15 | CASSTQTVTNYGYTF
TRBJ2-7 | TRBV7-7 | 14 | CASSRERESYEQYF
TRBJ2-3 | TRBV6-2/TRBV6-3 | 15 | CASRDGRASTDTQYF
TRBJ2-7 | TRBV3-1 | 15 | CASSQAGTPDYEQYF
TRBJ1-2 | TRBV6-5 | 15 | CASSYAQTRRNGYTF
TRBJ1-1 | TRBV6-5 | 14 | CASSFFREGTEAFF
TRBJ2-2 | TRBV12-3/TRBV12-4 | 14 | CASSFVLLGGELFF
TRBJ2-1 | TRBV20-1 | 13 | CSASGGLINEQFF
TRBJ2-5 | TRBV5-1 | 13 | CASSLNRGETQYF
TRBJ1-2 | TRBV5-1 | 13 | CASFEQAGYGYTF
TRBJ2-7 | TRBV6-2/TRBV6-3 | 14 | CASIGTFLSYEQYF
TRBJ1-2 | TRBV11-2 | 15 | CASSSPKQGVYGYTF